The sequence of this T cell receptor beta chain was determined in a study of T cells after yellow fever vaccination. Study-level points and caveats: In post-booster samples, most primary-vaccination clones reappeared (roughly 96% CD4, roughly 90% CD8).

Via MiXCR, TCRdb re-called the 5' RACE reads, giving one row per CDR3 protein. The table shows just over 250,000 distinct CDR3 sequences, with roughly 4.8% occurring only once. Comments on this clonotype: Its specificity is not known.

This specimen consisted of CD4+ T cells sorted from PBMCs, obtained on the day of the yellow fever booster vaccination. This receptor was obtained from a man aged 18 to 30 who received the YFV17D yellow fever vaccine.

CDR3 sequence (DNA): TGTGCCAGCAGCCGACCTTACAATGAGCAGTTCTTC. Residues: CASSRPYNEQFF. The chain joins TRBV7-6 to TRBJ2-1; no clear D. V was clipped by 5 bases and J by 4 bases, with 6 bases between them. The CDR3 consists of 12 residues. CDR1 and CDR2 from the germline V gene are SGHVS and FNYEAQ.